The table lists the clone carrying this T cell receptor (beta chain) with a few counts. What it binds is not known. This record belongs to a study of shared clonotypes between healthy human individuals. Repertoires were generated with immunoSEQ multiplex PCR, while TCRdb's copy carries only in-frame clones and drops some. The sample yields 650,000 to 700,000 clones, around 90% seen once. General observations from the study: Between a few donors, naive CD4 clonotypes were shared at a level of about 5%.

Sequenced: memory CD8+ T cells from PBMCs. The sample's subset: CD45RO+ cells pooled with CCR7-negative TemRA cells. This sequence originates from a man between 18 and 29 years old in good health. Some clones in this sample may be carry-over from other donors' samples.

DNA of the CDR3: TGTGCCAGCAGCCAACTAGCGGGAGGATTGAACACCGGGGAGCTGTTTTTT. Amino acids: CASSQLAGGLNTGELFF. This chain links TRBV4-2 with TRBJ2-2; 11 bases fit TRBD2. CDR3 length equals 17 residues. Germline CDR1 reads LGHNA; CDR2 reads YNFKEQ. V lost 2 bases to trimming and J lost 1 base; unmatched junction nucleotides: 3.